This TCR beta chain was sequenced in a study of T cells expressing NK-cell markers. CDR1 and CDR2 from the germline V gene are SEHNR and FQNEAQ (reference sequence). The CDR3 contains 18 residues. TCRdb derives one entry per CDR3 protein from the 5' RACE reads, leaving out DNA. The sample data list approximately 440,000 distinct CDR3 sequences. Sequences were obtained from blood T cells: a sorted CD56 or NKG2C T cell subset, CD4+ or CD8+ T cells, or bulk PBMC T cells (not recorded which). This rearrangement joins TRBV7-9 to TRBJ2-1; TCRdb indicates TRBD2, and absent DNA this call remains unverified. This clonotype was sampled from a woman between 50 and 59 years old in good health. Here the CDR3 reads CASSLAPSSGRVYNEQFF.